This paragraph covers one TCR beta chain sequence. This CDR3 has 15 residues. Germline values: CDR1 MDHEN, CDR2 SYDVKM. The V end was cut by 3 bases, the J end by 1 base, with 10 bases between. Naive CD8 isolation took CD45RO-negative cells positively selected for CCR7 and excluded terminally differentiated effector memory CD45RA+ cells. Sorted-subset replicate PCR reactions were performed with around 200 ng DNA, corresponding to roughly 29,000 T cell genomes. TCRdb's copy holds only in-frame clones and misses some; the assay was immunoSEQ multiplex PCR. The sample holds 650,000 to 800,000 clones, 92% seen once. These data are taken from a study of shared clonotypes between healthy human individuals.

The chain combines TRBV28 with TRBJ2-4, with no clear D. This TCR was recovered from a man in his thirties or forties in good health. The material sequenced was naive CD8+ T cells sorted from blood. CDR3: CASSFDLMAKNIQYF. The CDR3 nucleotides are TGTGCCAGCAGTTTCGACCTCATGGCCAAAAACATTCAGTACTTC.